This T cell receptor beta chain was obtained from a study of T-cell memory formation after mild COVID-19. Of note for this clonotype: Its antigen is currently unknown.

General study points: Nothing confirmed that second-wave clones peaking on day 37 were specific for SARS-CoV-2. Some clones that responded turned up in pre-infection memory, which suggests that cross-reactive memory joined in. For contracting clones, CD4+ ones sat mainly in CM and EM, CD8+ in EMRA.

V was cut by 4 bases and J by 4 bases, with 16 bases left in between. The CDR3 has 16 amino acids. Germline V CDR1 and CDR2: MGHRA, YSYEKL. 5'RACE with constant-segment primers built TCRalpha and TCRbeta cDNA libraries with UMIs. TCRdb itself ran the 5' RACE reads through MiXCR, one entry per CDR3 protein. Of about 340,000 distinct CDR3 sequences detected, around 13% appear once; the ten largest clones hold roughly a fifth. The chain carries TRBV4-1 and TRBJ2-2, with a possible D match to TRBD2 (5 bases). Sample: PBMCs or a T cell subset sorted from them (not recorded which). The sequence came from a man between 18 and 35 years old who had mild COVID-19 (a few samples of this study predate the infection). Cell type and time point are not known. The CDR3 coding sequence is TGCGCCAGCAGCCCTATCGGAGGTCCAGCCACCGGGGAGCTGTTTTTT. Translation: CASSPIGGPATGELFF.